This T cell receptor (beta chain) stems from a study of radiation and T cells in renal cell carcinoma. Treatment indicated: 15 Gy SBRT to primary tumor, nephrectomy 4 weeks later. Germline CDR1 SGHTA, CDR2 FQGNSA. Trimming shortened V by 1 base and J by 0 bases, and 6 bases separated the two germline ends. The CDR3 is 14 amino acids. Method: immunoSEQ multiplex PCR; TCRdb's copy keeps in-frame clones and lacks some. The data show around 21,000 clones, more than 45% seen once. The TCR originated in a woman in her fifties or sixties with renal cell carcinoma. Material: tumor tissue, obtained from a patient whose treatment included radiotherapy and nephrectomy. The chain uses TRBV7-2 and TRBJ1-1, with D hard to call. The CDR3 bases are TGTGCCAGCAGCTTAGGGGTTATGAACACTGAAGCTTTCTTT. Translating gives CASSLGVMNTEAFF.